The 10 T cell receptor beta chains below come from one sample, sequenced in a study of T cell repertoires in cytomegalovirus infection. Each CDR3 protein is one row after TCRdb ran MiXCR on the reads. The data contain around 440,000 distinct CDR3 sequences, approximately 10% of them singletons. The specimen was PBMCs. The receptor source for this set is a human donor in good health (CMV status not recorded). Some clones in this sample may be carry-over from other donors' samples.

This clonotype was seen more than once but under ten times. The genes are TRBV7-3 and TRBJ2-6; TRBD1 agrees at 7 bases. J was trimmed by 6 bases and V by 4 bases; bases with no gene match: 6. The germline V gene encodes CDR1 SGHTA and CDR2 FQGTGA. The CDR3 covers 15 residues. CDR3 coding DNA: TGTGCCAGCAGCTCGGACAGGCCGGCGGCCAACGTCCTGACTTTC. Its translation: CASSSDRPAANVLTF.

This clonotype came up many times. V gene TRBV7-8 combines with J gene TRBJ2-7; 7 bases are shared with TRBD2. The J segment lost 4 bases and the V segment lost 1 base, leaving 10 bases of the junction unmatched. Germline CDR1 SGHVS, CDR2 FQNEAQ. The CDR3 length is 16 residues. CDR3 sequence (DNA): TGTGCCAGCAGCTTAGTAAGCGGCGGGAGTAGATACGAGCAGTACTTC. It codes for CASSLVSGGSRYEQYF.

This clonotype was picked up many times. The CDR3 DNA reads TGTGCCAGCAGCTTAGGAGGGGCACGAAGCAATCAGCCCCAGCATTTT. Protein sequence: CASSLGGARSNQPQHF. The V gene is TRBV5-6, the J gene TRBJ1-5; D is possibly TRBD1 (5 bases). The germline CDR1 and CDR2 sequences are SGHDT and YYEEEE. The length of the CDR3 is 16 residues. V was pared by 2 bases and J by 1 base, with 13 bases between.

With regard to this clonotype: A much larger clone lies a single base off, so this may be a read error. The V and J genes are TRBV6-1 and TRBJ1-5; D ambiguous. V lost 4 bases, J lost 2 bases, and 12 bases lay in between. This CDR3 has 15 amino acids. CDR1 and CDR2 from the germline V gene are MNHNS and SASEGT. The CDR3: CASSAQEAGNQPQHF. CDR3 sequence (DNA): TGTGCCAGCAGTGCCCAGGAGGCCGGCAATCAGCCCCAGCATTTT.

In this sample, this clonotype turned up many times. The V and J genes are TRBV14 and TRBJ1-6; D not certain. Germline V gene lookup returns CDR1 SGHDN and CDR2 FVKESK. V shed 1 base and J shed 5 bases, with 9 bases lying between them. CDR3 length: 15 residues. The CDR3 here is CASSQGFLDNSPLHF. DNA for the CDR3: TGTGCCAGCAGCCAAGGCTTCCTCGATAATTCACCCCTCCACTTT.

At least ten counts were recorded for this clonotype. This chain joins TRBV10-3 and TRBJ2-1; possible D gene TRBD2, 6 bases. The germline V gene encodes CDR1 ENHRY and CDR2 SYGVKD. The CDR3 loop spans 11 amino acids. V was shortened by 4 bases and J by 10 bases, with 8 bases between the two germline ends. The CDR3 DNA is TGTGCCATCAGTGTGACTAGGGAGCAGTTCTTC. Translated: CAISVTREQFF.

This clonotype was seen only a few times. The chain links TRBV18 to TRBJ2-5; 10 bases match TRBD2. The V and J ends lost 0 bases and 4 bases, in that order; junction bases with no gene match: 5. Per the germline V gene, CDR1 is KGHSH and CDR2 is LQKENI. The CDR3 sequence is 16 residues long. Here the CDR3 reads CASSPPSSGGGETQYF. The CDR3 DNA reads TGTGCCAGCTCACCACCCTCTAGCGGGGGAGGAGAGACCCAGTACTTC.

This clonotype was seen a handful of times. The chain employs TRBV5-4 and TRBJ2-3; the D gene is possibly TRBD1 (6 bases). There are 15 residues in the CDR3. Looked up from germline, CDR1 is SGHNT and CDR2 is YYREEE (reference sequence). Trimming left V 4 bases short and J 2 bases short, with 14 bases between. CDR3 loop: CASSQNRDSTDTQYF. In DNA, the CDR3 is TGTGCCAGCAGCCAGAACAGGGATTCCACAGATACGCAGTATTTT.

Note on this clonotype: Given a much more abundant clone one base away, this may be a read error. CDR3 DNA: TGTGCCAGCAGCCCCCCAGGGCTTGTCCACTACGAGCAGTACTTC. As protein: CASSPPGLVHYEQYF. The chain is built from TRBV12-3 or TRBV12-4 and TRBJ2-7; tentative D call: TRBD1 (5 bases). The CDR3 runs 15 residues. The germline V and J ends were trimmed by 6 bases and 3 bases, with 18 bases remaining between them.

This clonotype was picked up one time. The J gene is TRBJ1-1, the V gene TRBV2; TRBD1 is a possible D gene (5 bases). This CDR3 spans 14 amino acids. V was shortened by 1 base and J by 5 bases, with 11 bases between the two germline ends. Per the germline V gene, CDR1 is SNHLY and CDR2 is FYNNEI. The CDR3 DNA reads TGTGCCAGCAGTGAAGAGATGGGGGAAACTGAAGCTTTCTTT. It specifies CASSEEMGETEAFF. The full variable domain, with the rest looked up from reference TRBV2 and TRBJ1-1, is EPEVTQTPSHQVTQMGQEVILRCVPISNHLYFYWYRQILGQKVEFLVSFYNNEISEKSEIFDDQFSVERPDGSNFTLKIRSTKLEDSAMYFCASSEEMGETEAFFGQGTRLTVV.